These 9 T cell receptor beta chains share one sample of origin, sequenced in a study of shared clonotypes between healthy human individuals. TCRdb's table, derived via immunoSEQ multiplex PCR, lists solely in-frame clones and lacks some. The table has about 180,000 clones, just under 95% seen once. Sequencing used naive CD4+ T cells sorted from blood. Subset: CD45RA+ positively selected. Receptors were obtained from a woman in her twenties or thirties in good health.

The gene calls are TRBV11-2 and TRBJ2-5; possibly TRBD1 or TRBD2 for D (5 bases each). This CDR3 has 14 amino acids. Trimming cost V 4 bases and J 4 bases, with 13 bases left between them. Germline V gene sequence: CDR1 SGHAT, CDR2 FQNNGV. CDR3 protein: CASSWGSSRETQYF. The CDR3 nucleotides are TGTGCCAGCAGCTGGGGGTCTAGCCGAGAGACCCAGTACTTC.

V is TRBV28 and J is TRBJ2-3; 13 nucleotides align to TRBD2. Germline lookup yields CDR1 MDHEN and CDR2 SYDVKM. This CDR3 comprises 17 residues. With V trimmed by 5 bases and J by 5 bases, 10 bases remained unmatched. In DNA, the CDR3 is TGTGCCAGCAGTCCTACATCACTAGCGGGAGGGCGAGATACGCAGTATTTT. Amino acid sequence: CASSPTSLAGGRDTQYF.

The chain couples TRBV28 to TRBJ2-5, with TRBD1 identical over 8 bases. Judging by the DNA end, TRBJ2-7 fits better; the J call may be wrong. CDR3 length equals 15 residues. Germline V gene sequence: CDR1 MDHEN, CDR2 SYDVKM. CDR3 bases: TGTGCCAGCAGAAACTCCGGGACAGGCATCGGCGAGCAGTACTTC. Its protein product is CASRNSGTGIGEQYF.

This clone was counted once. The chain combines TRBV7-9 with TRBJ2-7; D gene unclear. The CDR3 consists of 14 residues. Trimming took 0 bases from V and 0 from J, leaving 6 bases between them. Per the germline V gene, CDR1 is SEHNR and CDR2 is FQNEAQ (reference sequence). This chain's CDR3 is CASSLAASSYEQYF. The CDR3 DNA is TGTGCCAGCAGCTTAGCGGCCAGCTCCTACGAGCAGTACTTC.

The chain recombines TRBV11-2 with TRBJ2-5; D unresolved. The end of the DNA aligns better with TRBJ2-7, so the J call may be wrong. This CDR3 region has 13 residues. Germline lookup yields CDR1 SGHAT and CDR2 FQNNGV. Here the CDR3 reads CASSATPVAEQYF. The CDR3 nucleotides are TGTGCCAGCAGCGCAACACCAGTTGCCGAGCAGTACTTC.

This chain joins TRBV7-9 and TRBJ2-1; 11 nucleotides agree with TRBD2. The CDR3 is 13 amino acids. The V segment lost 2 bases and the J segment 9 bases; nucleotides outside the gene matches: 0. From germline, CDR1 is SEHNR and CDR2 FQNEAQ (reference sequence). This CDR3 reads CASSLTSGGEQFF. The DNA for the CDR3 is TGTGCCAGCAGCTTAACTAGCGGGGGTGAGCAGTTCTTC.

This chain joins TRBV28 and TRBJ1-3; D is perhaps TRBD1 (6 bases). Between the trimmed V and J ends, which lost 8 bases and 0 bases, there was a span of 14 bases. CDR3 length: 15 amino acids. Germline V gene sequence: CDR1 MDHEN, CDR2 SYDVKM. CDR3 protein: CASGGPGSSGNTIYF. As DNA, the CDR3 is TGTGCCAGCGGGGGGCCGGGGAGCTCTGGAAACACCATATATTTT.

The chain has TRBV5-4 and TRBJ2-1; 7 nucleotides agree with TRBD2. The length of the CDR3 is 13 residues. Germline V lookup: CDR1 SGHNT, CDR2 YYREEE (reference sequence). The junction had 2 bases not matched to a gene; V was cut back by 3 bases and J by 5 bases. CDR3 sequence: CASSSSGNNEQFF. The CDR3 DNA sequence: TGTGCCAGCAGCTCTAGCGGAAACAATGAGCAGTTCTTC.

The rearrangement joins TRBV29-1 to TRBJ2-5; D unclear. V was trimmed by 7 bases and J by 4 bases, leaving 10 bases between them. Germline assignment: CDR1 SQVTM and CDR2 ANQGSEA. This CDR3 has 11 amino acids. Written as DNA, the CDR3 is TGCAGCGCCCGACTGGGAGAGACCCAGTACTTC. Amino acids: CSARLGETQYF.